The present TCR beta chain was sequenced within a study of cytomegalovirus exposure and HLA in healthy donors (dated by TCRdb to between 2016 and 2019). Looking at the study overall: An earlier analysis of more than 550 of the donors reported 250 to 350 Gb of sequence data and 117 million unique TCR beta sequences obtained from around 180 million T cells. An earlier analysis of 500 to 650 of the donors applied high-throughput TCR beta sequencing to assess whether each TCR beta V gene segment acted as functional or pseudogenic. All discovery cohort repertoires had been generated on a single sequencing platform. The study was designed to test whether signatures of past pathogen exposure could be identified by cataloging public T cell receptors. The study profiled the T cell repertoires of 500 to 800 subjects by immunosequencing and related them to cytomegalovirus serostatus. Both class I and class II loci were covered by HLA typing, at four-digit resolution. To predict cytomegalovirus infection status, the study combined high-throughput TCR immunosequencing, statistical association of individual TCRs with disease status, and machine learning. About 330 gigabases of sequencing data and tens of millions of unique TCR sequences made up an early release that covered over 550 HLA-typed donors. Among about 410 genotyped donors of the cohort, an average of around 220,000 unique TCR beta nucleotide sequences was sequenced per donor, of which about 18% were non-productive. Among the 398 genotyped donors, under 90% belonged to the genetic ancestry cluster associated with self-reported Caucasian donors. Along with the roughly 700-subject first cohort, a separate validation cohort of more than 90 different subjects was used. A later genetic analysis took genome-wide SNP genotypes for about three fifths of the 666 donors and used that subset as a discovery cohort. Typing coverage varied by locus: roughly 620-640 donors for A, B, C, DRB1 and DQB1; approximately 500 for DQA1; around 570 for DPA1; 400 to 480 for DPB1. A handful of DR-DQ haplotypes were handled as single units for association and clustering because linkage in the cohort was strong. In a later analysis, previously published TCR beta repertoires from more than 500 donors were re-analyzed and high-resolution HLA genotyping was added so that TCR occurrence patterns could be studied. Rather than drawing on any new phenotypic data, the later analysis identified candidate immune exposures from TCR beta sequences and the way those sequences occurred across donors. Donor age, sex, ethnicity and CMV serostatus were compiled together with the repertoire data. General findings and caveats noted by the study authors: Specific HLA alleles were associated with more than 15,000 TCR beta sequences at a false discovery rate of 0.05 in a later analysis. A few of the identified cytomegalovirus-associated TCR beta chains were confirmed in vitro to be specific for cytomegalovirus antigens. A later analysis reported that several top co-occurrence clusters appeared linked to parvovirus B19, influenza, CMV and Epstein-Barr virus. While some public TCRs were present in many individuals, most TCR sequences turned up only very rarely across donors. An association between a missense DCLRE1C variant and V-gene and J-gene trimming of TCR beta chains was found in a later genetic analysis and replicated in an independent cohort. In an earlier analysis of several hundred of the donors, most TCR beta V segments were observed in productive rearrangements about 90% or about 30% of the time, broadly matching IMGT annotations. HLA typing was unavailable for some donors at each locus, so association tests used only the typed subset. A total of fewer than 200 TCR beta chains were listed by the study as associated with cytomegalovirus. Cytomegalovirus status was reported to be diagnosed by the classifier with high specificity and sensitivity in both the original and validation cohorts. Roughly uniform sequencing depth across donors was assumed in presence/absence analyses, although this assumption may not hold. When HLA alleles, especially DR and DQ, strongly co-occurred, attributing TCR associations to individual alleles was difficult. According to a later analysis, most CMV-associated TCR beta chains appeared to be HLA-restricted, and the HLA associations seemed to be driven largely by CMV exposure. Correlated functional status among segregating V segments might be attributable to linkage disequilibrium, but an unknown experimental factor could not be ruled out. The authors suggested that the approach could potentially be extended to other disease states and immunological phenotypes. CMV serostatus was the only immune exposure information available for the cohort. A later analysis found that TCR association rates varied across HLA loci, with DRB1 alleles showing the most associated TCRs and HLA-C alleles the fewest. A further reported finding was that TCR beta sequences accurately predicted the HLA-A and HLA-B alleles for most subjects in the first cohort. Only TCR beta chains were sequenced in this cohort, and the absence of alpha or paired-chain data limited detectable features. Some IMGT-functional V segments, including TRBV6-2 and TRBV6-3, could not be told apart with the 87-base-pair reads, so those segments were excluded. Because counts were too low, roughly 16 rarely observed V segments, including chromosome 9 orphons, were left out of the earlier analysis of several hundred of the donors. The sequencing pipeline was judged likely to have produced a cluster of highly shared sequence variants as a technical artifact. A later genetic analysis reported fewer N-insertions in productive TCRs among donors in an Asian-associated ancestry cluster than the roughly 700-donor mean. A later analysis found that HLA-associated TCR beta chains were more clonally expanded and had lower generation probabilities than equally common non-associated chains.

The cohort was made up of 500 to 850 healthy bone marrow donors. At the time of sampling, all cohort members were nominally healthy, though unrecorded immune exposures were likely present. The donor tested CMV seronegative and was one of the 352 seronegative cohort members. Each donor provided a peripheral blood sample, and peripheral blood mononuclear cells were used for TCR beta sequencing. The Qiagen DNeasy Blood Extraction Kit was used to extract genomic DNA from the blood cell samples. Library method: the immunoSEQ multiplex PCR assay. A mixture of 60 forward primers for TCR Vbeta segments and 13 reverse primers for TCR Jbeta segments was used in the multiplex PCR. The CDR3 region of rearranged TCR beta genes was amplified from genomic DNA by a multiplex PCR assay. The Illumina HiSeq System was used to sequence the amplified TCR beta libraries as 87-base-pair reads. Per the original workflow: A later analysis tallied roughly 76 million unique TCR beta chains across the 666 repertoires, and some 12 million of those chains were shared by two or more donors. To remove PCR and sequencing errors, raw reads were error-corrected and collapsed into unique sequences using a nearest-neighbor algorithm that merged closely related sequences. CDR3 sequences were aligned to IMGT reference sequences to assign V, D and J gene segments. Each retained sequence needed at least a six-nucleotide match to both a V gene segment and a J gene segment. A rearrangement counted as productive if the CDR3 had no stop codons and remained in frame with V and J, and every other rearrangement counted as non-productive. CDR3 was defined according to IMGT convention as the region running from the second conserved V-encoded cysteine to the conserved J-encoded phenylalanine. The earlier analysis of about 500 of the donors excluded sequences that lacked an unambiguous match to a single V gene segment. In an earlier analysis of approximately 500 of the donors, a V segment was called functional when productive rearrangements were above 56.7%, and segregating when the standard deviation between donors exceeded 5%. A statistical classification framework was built for diagnosing cytomegalovirus status from the catalog of TCR beta chain sequences. In a later analysis, TCR nucleotide sequences were compared against IMGT/GENE-DB human TR gene sequences so that V and J genes could be assigned. A later analysis assigned CDR3 sequences and most-parsimonious VDJ recombination scenarios with the TCRdist pipeline. In a later analysis, every TCR beta chain was defined by the combination of its CDR3 amino acid sequence and its V-gene family, and reads without a unique V-gene family were dropped. A later analysis removed 600 or so highly shared, low-generation-probability nucleotide sequences to deal with suspected cross-contamination and a sequencing artifact. In a later analysis, a clonal expansion index was calculated for each public chain from normalized within-repertoire ranks of inferred template counts. A later analysis computed generation probabilities with a VDJ recombination model fitted to out-of-frame rearrangements, and checked the results against IGoR. In a later analysis, TCR-TCR, TCR-HLA and TCR-CMV co-occurrence was scored with hypergeometric tests, and a repertoire-size bias correction was applied to TCR pairs. In a later analysis, false discovery rates were estimated by permuting HLA or CMV assignments 20 times. A later analysis grouped co-occurring TCRs with DBSCAN, adding TCRdist sequence similarity when clustering within HLA-allele-positive subsets. Co-occurrence clustering excluded repertoires with fewer than 30,000 or more than 120,000 public chains, plus five with anomalous nucleotide sharing. TCRdb holds this immuneACCESS table with in-frame rearrangements only. Some clones are missing; in checked studies, unresolved V genes explain under half, and the rest has no known cause. D and trimming were read from the DNA, whereas the V and J calls and clone size are those reported in that table. The sample table holds about 77,000 clones, of which around 84% were seen once. Together, the top ten hold 3.5% to 4.5% of the sample.

Sequences SNHLY (CDR1) and FYNNEI (CDR2) are obtained from the germline V gene. Taken from cysteine to phenylalanine, the CDR3 has 14 residues. Just CDR3 DNA is preserved here, 42 bases in frame from base 1. V gives up 5 bases and J gives up 4 bases, and the segment between their germline ends measures 11 bases. Remarks on this clone: It has no known antigen specificity. Base quality data are lacking; no much larger clone is found one base away.

Sequencing used PBMCs. The receptor's source is a man aged 40-49 years in good health and CMV-seronegative. This chain joins TRBV2 to TRBJ1-4; no confident D gene assignment can be made. The CDR3 corresponds to CASSRSAGNEKLFF. In nucleotides, the sequence is TGTGCCAGCAGTCGGAGTGCCGGTAATGAAAAACTGTTTTTT.